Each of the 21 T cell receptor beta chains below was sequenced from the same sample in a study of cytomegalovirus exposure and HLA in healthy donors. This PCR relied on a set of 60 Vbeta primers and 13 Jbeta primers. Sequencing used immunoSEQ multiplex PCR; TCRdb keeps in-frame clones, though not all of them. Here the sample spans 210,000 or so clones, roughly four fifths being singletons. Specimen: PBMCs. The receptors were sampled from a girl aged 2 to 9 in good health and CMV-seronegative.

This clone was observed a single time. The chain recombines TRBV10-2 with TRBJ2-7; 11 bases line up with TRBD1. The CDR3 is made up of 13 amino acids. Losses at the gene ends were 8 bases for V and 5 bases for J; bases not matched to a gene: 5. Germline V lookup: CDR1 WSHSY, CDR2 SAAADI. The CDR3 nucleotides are TGCGCCAGCGCAGGACAGGGGGCGAACGAGCAGTACTTC. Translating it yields CASAGQGANEQYF.

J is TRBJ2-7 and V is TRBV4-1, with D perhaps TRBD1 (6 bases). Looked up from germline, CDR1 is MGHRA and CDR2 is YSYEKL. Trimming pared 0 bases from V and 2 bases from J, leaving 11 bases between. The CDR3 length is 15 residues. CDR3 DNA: TGCGCCAGCAGCCAAGAACAGGGAGCCACCTACGAGCAGTACTTC. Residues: CASSQEQGATYEQYF.

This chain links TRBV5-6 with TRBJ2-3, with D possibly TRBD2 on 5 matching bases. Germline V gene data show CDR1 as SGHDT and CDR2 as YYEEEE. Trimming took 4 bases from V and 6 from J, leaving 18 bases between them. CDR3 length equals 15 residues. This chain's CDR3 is CASSADPSAVDTQYF. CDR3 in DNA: TGTGCCAGCAGCGCGGACCCGTCAGCGGTTGATACGCAGTATTTT.

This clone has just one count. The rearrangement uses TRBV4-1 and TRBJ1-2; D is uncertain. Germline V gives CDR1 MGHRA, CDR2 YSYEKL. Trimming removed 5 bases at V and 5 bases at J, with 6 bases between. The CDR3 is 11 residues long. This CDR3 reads CASSGRYGYTF. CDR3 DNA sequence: TGCGCCAGCAGCGGTAGATATGGCTACACCTTC.

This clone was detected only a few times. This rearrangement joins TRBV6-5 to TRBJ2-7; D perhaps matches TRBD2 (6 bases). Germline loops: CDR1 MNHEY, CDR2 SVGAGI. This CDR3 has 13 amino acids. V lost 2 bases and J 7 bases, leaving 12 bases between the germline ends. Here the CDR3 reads CASSYGGVGEQYF. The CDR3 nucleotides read TGTGCCAGCAGTTACGGAGGGGTGGGGGAGCAGTACTTC.

The CDR3 reads CASSLLRDRGRGEQFF. The CDR3 nucleotides read TGCGCCAGCTCACTCCTCCGGGACAGGGGCAGGGGTGAGCAGTTCTTC. The V and J genes are TRBV10-1 and TRBJ2-1, with 10 bases identical to TRBD1. CDR3 length: 16 residues. Germline V lookup: CDR1 WNHNN, CDR2 SYGVQD (reference sequence). V lost 8 bases and J lost 9; bases outside the gene matches: 16.

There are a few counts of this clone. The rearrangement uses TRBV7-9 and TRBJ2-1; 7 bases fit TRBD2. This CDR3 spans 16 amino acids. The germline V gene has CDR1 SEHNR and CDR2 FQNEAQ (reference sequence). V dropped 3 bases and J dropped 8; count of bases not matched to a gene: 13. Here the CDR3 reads CASSLGVSAGDDEQFF. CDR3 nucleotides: TGTGCCAGCAGCTTGGGGGTGTCGGCGGGGGACGATGAGCAGTTCTTC.

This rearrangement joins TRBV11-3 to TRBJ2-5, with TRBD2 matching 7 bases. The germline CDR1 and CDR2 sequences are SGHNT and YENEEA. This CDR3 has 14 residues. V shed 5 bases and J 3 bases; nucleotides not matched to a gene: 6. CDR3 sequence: CASSPGGGEETQYF. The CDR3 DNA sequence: TGTGCCAGCAGCCCTGGTGGGGGGGAAGAGACCCAGTACTTC.

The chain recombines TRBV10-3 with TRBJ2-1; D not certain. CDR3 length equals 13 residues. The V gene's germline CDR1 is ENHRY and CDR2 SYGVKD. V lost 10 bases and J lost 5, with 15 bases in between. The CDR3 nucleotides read TGTGCCACCGGAGCAGCTCCTAACAATGAGCAGTTCTTC. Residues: CATGAAPNNEQFF.

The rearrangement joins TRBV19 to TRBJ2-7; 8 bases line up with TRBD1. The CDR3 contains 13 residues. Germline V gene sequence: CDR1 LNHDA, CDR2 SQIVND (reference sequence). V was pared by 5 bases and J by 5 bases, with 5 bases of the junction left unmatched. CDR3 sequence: CASSLRGLDEQYF. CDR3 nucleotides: TGTGCCAGTAGTCTCAGGGGGCTCGACGAGCAGTACTTC.

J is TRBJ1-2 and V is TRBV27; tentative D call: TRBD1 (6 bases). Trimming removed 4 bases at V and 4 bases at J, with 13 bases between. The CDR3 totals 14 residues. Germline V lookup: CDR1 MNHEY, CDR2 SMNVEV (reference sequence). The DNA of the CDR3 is TGTGCCAGCAGTTCCTACAGGGTGGGCTATGGCTACACCTTC. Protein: CASSSYRVGYGYTF.

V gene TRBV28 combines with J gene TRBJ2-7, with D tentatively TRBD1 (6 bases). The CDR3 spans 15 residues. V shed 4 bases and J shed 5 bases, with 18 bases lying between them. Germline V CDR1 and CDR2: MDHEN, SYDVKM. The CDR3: CASSSTTGWGHEQYF. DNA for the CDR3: TGTGCCAGCAGTTCAACCACCGGGTGGGGGCACGAGCAGTACTTC.

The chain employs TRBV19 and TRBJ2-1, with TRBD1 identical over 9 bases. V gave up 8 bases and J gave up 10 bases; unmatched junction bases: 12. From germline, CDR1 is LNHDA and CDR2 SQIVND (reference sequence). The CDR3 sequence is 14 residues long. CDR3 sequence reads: CASVGTGRGGEQFF. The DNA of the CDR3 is TGTGCCAGTGTTGGGACAGGGCGGGGAGGGGAGCAGTTCTTC. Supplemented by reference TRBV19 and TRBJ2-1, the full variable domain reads DGGITQSPKYLFRKEGQNVTLSCEQNLNHDAMYWYRQDPGQGLRLIYYSQIVNDFQKGDIAEGYSVSREKKESFPLTVTSAQKNPTAFYLCASVGTGRGGEQFFGPGTRLTVL.

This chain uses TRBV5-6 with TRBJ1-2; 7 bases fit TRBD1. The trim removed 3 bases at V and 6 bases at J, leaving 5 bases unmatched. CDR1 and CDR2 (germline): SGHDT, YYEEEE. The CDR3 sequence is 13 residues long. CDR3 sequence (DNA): TGTGCCAGCAGCTACAGGGGTGGTCATGGCTACACCTTC. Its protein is CASSYRGGHGYTF.

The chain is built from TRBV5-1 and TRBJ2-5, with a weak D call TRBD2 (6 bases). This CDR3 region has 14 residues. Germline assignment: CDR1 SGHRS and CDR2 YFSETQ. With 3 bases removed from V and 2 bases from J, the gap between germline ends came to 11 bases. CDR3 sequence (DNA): TGCGCCAGCAGCTCTGGTAGCGGACAAGAGACCCAGTACTTC. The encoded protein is CASSSGSGQETQYF. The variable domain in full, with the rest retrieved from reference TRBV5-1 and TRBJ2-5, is KAGVTQTPRYLIKTRGQQVTLSCSPISGHRSVSWYQQTPGQGLQFLFEYFSETQRNKGNFPGRFSGRQFSNSRSEMNVSTLELGDSALYLCASSSGSGQETQYFGPGTRLLVL.

The CDR3 protein is CASSLEGLRSGELFF. DNA for the CDR3: TGTGCCAGCAGCCTAGAGGGACTAAGGTCCGGGGAGCTGTTTTTT. The chain links TRBV9 to TRBJ2-2; 7 bases are shared with TRBD2. J lost 6 bases, V lost 4 bases, and 9 bases had no gene match. Germline-derived CDR1 and CDR2 are SGDLS and YYNGEE. The CDR3 loop spans 15 amino acids.

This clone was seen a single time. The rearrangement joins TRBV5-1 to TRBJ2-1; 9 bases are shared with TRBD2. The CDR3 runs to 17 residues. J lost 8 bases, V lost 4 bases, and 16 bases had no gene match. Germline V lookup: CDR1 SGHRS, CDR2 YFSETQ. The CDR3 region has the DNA TGCGCCAGCAGCCCCACTTGGGACGGCGGGGGGGCCGATGAGCAGTTCTTC. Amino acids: CASSPTWDGGGADEQFF.

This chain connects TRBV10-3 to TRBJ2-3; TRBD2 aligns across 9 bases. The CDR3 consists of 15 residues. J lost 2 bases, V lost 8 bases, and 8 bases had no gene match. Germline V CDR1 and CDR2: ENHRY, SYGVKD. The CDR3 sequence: CAIQRGLANTDTQYF. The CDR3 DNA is TGTGCCATCCAGAGGGGACTAGCCAACACAGATACGCAGTATTTT.

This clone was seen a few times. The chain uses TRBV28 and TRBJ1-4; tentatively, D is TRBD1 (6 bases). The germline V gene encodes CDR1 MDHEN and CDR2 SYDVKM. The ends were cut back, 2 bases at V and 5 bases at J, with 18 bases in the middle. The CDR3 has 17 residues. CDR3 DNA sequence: TGTGCCAGCAGTTTAACCCTCACAGGGAAGGGCAATGAAAAACTGTTTTTT. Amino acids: CASSLTLTGKGNEKLFF.

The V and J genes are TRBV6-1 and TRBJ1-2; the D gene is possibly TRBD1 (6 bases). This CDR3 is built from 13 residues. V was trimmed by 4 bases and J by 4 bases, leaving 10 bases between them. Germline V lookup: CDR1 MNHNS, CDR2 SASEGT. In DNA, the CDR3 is TGTGCCAGCAGTGGGGGACAAACCTATGGCTACACCTTC. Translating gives CASSGGQTYGYTF.

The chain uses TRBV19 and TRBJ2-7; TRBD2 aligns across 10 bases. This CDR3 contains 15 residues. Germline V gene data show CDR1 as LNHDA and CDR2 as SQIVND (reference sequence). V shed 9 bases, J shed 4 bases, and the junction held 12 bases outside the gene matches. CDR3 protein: CASTFSSGRLYEQYF. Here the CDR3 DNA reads TGTGCCAGCACTTTTTCTAGCGGGAGATTGTACGAGCAGTACTTC.